This entry lists 10 T cell receptor beta chains sequenced from one sample in a study of PD-L1 blockade in urothelial cancer. The assay was immunoSEQ multiplex PCR, and TCRdb's table has in-frame clones only and misses some. The table includes tens of thousands of clones, around 80% detected once. Sequencing used PBMCs, obtained around atezolizumab (anti-PD-L1) treatment. All receptors come from a man aged 70-80 years with urothelial cancer.

The rearrangement joins TRBV5-8 to TRBJ2-7; TRBD1 matches at 7 bases. Germline V gene data show CDR1 as SGHTS and CDR2 as YDEGEE. Losses at the gene ends were 2 bases for V and 0 bases for J; bases not matched to a gene: 5. CDR3 length equals 15 residues. This chain's CDR3 is CASSFLGQSSYEQYF. Here the CDR3 DNA reads TGTGCCAGCAGCTTTTTGGGACAGAGCTCCTACGAGCAGTACTTC.

This clone has only one observation. The CDR3 is CASREQGARNTEAFF. Written as DNA, the CDR3 is TGCGCCAGCAGGGAACAGGGGGCACGTAACACTGAAGCTTTCTTT. This chain links TRBV5-1 with TRBJ1-1; TRBD1 matches at 9 bases. The germline V gene encodes CDR1 SGHRS and CDR2 YFSETQ. The CDR3 contains 15 residues. The J segment lost 2 bases and the V segment lost 5 bases, leaving 7 bases of the junction unmatched. Full variable domain (remainder filled in from reference TRBV5-1 and TRBJ1-1): KAGVTQTPRYLIKTRGQQVTLSCSPISGHRSVSWYQQTPGQGLQFLFEYFSETQRNKGNFPGRFSGRQFSNSRSEMNVSTLELGDSALYLCASREQGARNTEAFFGQGTRLTVV.

The chain has TRBV30 and TRBJ2-4; weak D call: TRBD1 (5 bases). Germline values: CDR1 GTSNPN, CDR2 SVGIG (reference sequence). V lost 0 bases, J lost 0 bases, and 12 bases lay in between. This CDR3 is 16 amino acids long. In nucleotides, the CDR3 is TGTGCCTGGAGTGTTGGTGGCCAGGGAGCCAAAAACATTCAGTACTTC. This encodes CAWSVGGQGAKNIQYF.

The chain joins TRBV7-3 to TRBJ2-1, with D perhaps TRBD2 (6 bases). This CDR3 is 18 amino acids long. The V gene's germline CDR1 is SGHTA and CDR2 FQGTGA. With 4 bases removed from V and 3 bases from J, the gap between germline ends came to 22 bases. DNA for the CDR3: TGTGCCAGCAGCTCGTCCCTTAGCGGCAGTAGGCACTACAATGAGCAGTTCTTC. Translating gives CASSSSLSGSRHYNEQFF.

This clone was recorded only once. The chain uses TRBV7-9 and TRBJ2-3, with 7 bases fitting TRBD1. The germline V gene has CDR1 SEHNR and CDR2 FQNEAQ (reference sequence). The CDR3 loop spans 14 amino acids. V gave up 3 bases and J gave up 2 bases; unmatched junction bases: 2. DNA for the CDR3: TGTGCCAGCAGCTTTACAGGGGCCACAGATACGCAGTATTTT. Protein product: CASSFTGATDTQYF. Looking up the rest from reference TRBV7-9 and TRBJ2-3 gives the full variable domain: DTGVSQNPRHKITKRGQNVTFRCDPISEHNRLYWYRQTLGQGPEFLTYFQNEAQLEKSRLLSDRFSAERPKGSFSTLEIQRTEQGDSAMYLCASSFTGATDTQYFGPGTRLTVL.

The J gene is TRBJ2-1, the V gene TRBV5-3, with 10 bases identical to TRBD2. TRBV5-3 is an ORF for which the function is uncertain. This CDR3 has 20 amino acids. The junction had 24 bases not matched to a gene; V was cut back by 4 bases and J by 8 bases. The CDR3 bases are TGTGCCAGAAGCGAGGGCAGCGGGAGGGATCGAAGACCCCTTTTCGATGAGCAGTTCTTC. The encoded protein is CARSEGSGRDRRPLFDEQFF.

The chain links TRBV2 to TRBJ2-7; a possible D gene is TRBD1 (6 bases). This CDR3 comprises 11 residues. Germline V lookup: CDR1 SNHLY, CDR2 FYNNEI. V dropped 11 bases and J dropped 2 bases, with 10 bases sitting between them. The CDR3: CAGTGTYEQYF. The CDR3 DNA is TGTGCCGGCACAGGGACCTACGAGCAGTACTTC.

The chain joins TRBV7-3 to TRBJ2-3, with 13 bases that match TRBD2. Per the germline V gene, CDR1 is SGHTA and CDR2 is FQGTGA. The CDR3 runs 16 residues. Germline trimming cut 1 base from V and 5 bases from J; bases unmatched to any gene: 3. The CDR3 DNA follows: TGTGCCAGCAGCTTAATTGGACTAGCGGGAGAAGATACGCAGTATTTT. This translates into CASSLIGLAGEDTQYF.

This sequence joins TRBV5-6 and TRBJ2-3, with 14 bases matching TRBD2. V shed 1 base and J 0 bases; nucleotides not matched to a gene: 4. CDR1 SGHDT and CDR2 YYEEEE come from the germline V gene. The CDR3 is made up of 18 amino acids. The CDR3: CASSLRGLAGVSTDTQYF. The CDR3 region has the DNA TGTGCCAGCAGCTTGCGGGGACTAGCGGGGGTAAGCACAGATACGCAGTATTTT.

The CDR3 DNA reads TGTGCCACCGGGGACACCCTTATCGGTGAAAAACTGTTTTTT. This encodes CATGDTLIGEKLFF. The chain carries TRBV6-5 and TRBJ1-4, with D maybe TRBD1 (6 bases). Germline values: CDR1 MNHEY, CDR2 SVGAGI. This CDR3 comprises 14 residues. V lost 10 bases and J 7 bases, leaving 19 bases between the germline ends.